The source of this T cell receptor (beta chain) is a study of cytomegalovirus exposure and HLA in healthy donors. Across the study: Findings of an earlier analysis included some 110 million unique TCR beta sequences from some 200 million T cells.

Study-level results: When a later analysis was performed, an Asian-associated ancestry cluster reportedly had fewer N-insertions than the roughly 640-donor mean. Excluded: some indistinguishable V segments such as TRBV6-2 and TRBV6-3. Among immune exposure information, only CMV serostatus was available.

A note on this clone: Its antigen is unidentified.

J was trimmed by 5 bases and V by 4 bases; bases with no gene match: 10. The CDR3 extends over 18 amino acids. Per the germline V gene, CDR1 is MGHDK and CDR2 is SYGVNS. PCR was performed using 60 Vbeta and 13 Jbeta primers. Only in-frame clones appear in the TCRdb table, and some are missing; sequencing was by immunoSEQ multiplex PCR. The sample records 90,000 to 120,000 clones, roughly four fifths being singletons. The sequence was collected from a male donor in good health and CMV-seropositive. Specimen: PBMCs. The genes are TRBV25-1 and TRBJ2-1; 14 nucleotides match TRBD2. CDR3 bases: TGTGCCAGCAGTGCCACGACTAGCGGGGGGGACTCGAACAATGAGCAGTTCTTC. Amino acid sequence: CASSATTSGGDSNNEQFF.